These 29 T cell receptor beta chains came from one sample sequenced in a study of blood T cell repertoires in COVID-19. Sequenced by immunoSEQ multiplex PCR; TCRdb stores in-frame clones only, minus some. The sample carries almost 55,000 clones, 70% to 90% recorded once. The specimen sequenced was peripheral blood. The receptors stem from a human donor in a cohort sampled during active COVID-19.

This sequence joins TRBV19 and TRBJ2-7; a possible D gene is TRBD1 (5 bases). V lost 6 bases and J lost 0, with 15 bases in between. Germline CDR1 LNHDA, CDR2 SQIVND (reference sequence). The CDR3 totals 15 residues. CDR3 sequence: CASSPRVESSYEQYF. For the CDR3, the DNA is TGTGCCAGTAGCCCCAGGGTGGAGAGCTCCTACGAGCAGTACTTC.

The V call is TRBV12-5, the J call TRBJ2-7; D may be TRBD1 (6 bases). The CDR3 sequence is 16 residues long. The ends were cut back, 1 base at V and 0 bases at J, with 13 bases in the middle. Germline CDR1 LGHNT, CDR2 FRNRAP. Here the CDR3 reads CASGLAGTSPSYEQYF. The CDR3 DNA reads TGTGCTAGTGGTTTGGCCGGGACATCCCCCTCCTACGAGCAGTACTTC.

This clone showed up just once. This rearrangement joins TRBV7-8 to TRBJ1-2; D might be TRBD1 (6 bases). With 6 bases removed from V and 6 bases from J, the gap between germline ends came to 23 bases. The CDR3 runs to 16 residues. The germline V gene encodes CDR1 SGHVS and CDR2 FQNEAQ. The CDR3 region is CASSRERAGEGNGYTF. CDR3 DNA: TGTGCCAGCAGTCGAGAGAGGGCAGGGGAGGGCAATGGCTACACCTTC.

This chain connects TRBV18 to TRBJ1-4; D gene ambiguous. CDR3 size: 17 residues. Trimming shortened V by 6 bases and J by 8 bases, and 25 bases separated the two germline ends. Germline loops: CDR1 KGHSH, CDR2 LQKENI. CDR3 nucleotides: TGTGCCAGCTCGCCGTTAAGCGGTTCTGGGATCGGGGAAAAACTGTTTTTT. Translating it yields CASSPLSGSGIGEKLFF. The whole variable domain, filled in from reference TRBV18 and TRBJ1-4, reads NAGVMQNPRHLVRRRGQEARLRCSPMKGHSHVYWYRQLPEEGLKFMVYLQKENIIDESGMPKERFSAEFPKEGPSILRIQQVVRGDSAAYFCASSPLSGSGIGEKLFFGSGTQLSVL.

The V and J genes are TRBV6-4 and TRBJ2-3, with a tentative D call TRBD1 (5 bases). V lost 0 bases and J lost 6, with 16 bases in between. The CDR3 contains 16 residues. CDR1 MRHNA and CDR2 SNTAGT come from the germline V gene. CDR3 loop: CASSDSTARARDTQYF. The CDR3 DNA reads TGTGCCAGCAGTGACTCGACAGCCAGGGCCAGGGATACGCAGTATTTT.

CDR3 in amino acids: CASSLWAGSGEQYF. The CDR3 DNA sequence: TGTGCCAGCAGCTTGTGGGCCGGGAGCGGCGAGCAGTACTTC. This sequence joins TRBV5-4 and TRBJ2-7; perhaps TRBD2 as D (6 bases). Looked up from germline, CDR1 is SGHNT and CDR2 is YYREEE (reference sequence). With 1 base removed from V and 6 bases from J, the gap between germline ends came to 14 bases. This CDR3 spans 14 amino acids.

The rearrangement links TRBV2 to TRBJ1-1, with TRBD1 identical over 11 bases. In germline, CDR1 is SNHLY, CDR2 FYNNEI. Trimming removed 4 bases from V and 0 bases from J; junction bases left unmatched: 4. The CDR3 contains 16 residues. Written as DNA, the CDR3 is TGTGCCAGCAGTGCCGGGACAGGGGGGATGAACACTGAAGCTTTCTTT. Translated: CASSAGTGGMNTEAFF. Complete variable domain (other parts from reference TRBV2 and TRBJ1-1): EPEVTQTPSHQVTQMGQEVILRCVPISNHLYFYWYRQILGQKVEFLVSFYNNEISEKSEIFDDQFSVERPDGSNFTLKIRSTKLEDSAMYFCASSAGTGGMNTEAFFGQGTRLTVV.

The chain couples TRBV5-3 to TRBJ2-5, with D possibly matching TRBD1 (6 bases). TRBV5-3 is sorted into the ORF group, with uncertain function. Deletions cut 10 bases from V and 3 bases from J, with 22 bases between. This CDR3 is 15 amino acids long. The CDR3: CASPWAGGEKETQYF. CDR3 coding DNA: TGTGCCTCACCTTGGGCTGGGGGCGAAAAAGAGACCCAGTACTTC.

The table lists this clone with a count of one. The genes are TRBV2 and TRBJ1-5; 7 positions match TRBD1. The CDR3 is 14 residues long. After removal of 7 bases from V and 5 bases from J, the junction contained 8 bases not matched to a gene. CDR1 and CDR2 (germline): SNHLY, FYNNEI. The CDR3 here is CASTWVQGDQPQHF. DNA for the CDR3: TGTGCCAGCACCTGGGTCCAGGGGGATCAGCCCCAGCATTTT.

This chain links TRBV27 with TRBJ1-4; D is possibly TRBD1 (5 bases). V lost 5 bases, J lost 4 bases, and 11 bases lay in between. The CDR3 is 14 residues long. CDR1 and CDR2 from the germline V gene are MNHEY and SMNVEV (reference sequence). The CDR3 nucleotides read TGTGCCAGCAGTCCGACAGTGGATAATGAAAAACTGTTTTTT. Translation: CASSPTVDNEKLFF.

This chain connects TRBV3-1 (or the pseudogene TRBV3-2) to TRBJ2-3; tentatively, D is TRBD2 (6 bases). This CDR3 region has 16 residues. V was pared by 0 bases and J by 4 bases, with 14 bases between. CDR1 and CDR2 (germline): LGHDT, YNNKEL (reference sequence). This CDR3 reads CASSQDVGGLADTQYF. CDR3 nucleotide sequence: TGTGCCAGCAGCCAAGATGTGGGGGGTTTGGCAGATACGCAGTATTTT.

The chain's CDR3 is CASSRGPGVGGNTIYF. CDR3 DNA: TGCGCCAGCAGCCGGGGACCGGGGGTAGGTGGAAACACCATATATTTT. The V and J genes are TRBV5-1 and TRBJ1-3; possible D gene TRBD1, 5 bases. This CDR3 is 16 amino acids long. Germline values: CDR1 SGHRS, CDR2 YFSETQ. Trimming removed 4 bases from V and 3 bases from J, with 17 bases in between.

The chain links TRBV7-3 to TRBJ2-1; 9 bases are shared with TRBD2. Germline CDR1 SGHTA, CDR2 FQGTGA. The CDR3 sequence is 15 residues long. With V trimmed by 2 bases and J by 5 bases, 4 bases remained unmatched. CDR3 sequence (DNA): TGTGCCAGCAGCTTAGAGCGGGGGGTGGACAATGAGCAGTTCTTC. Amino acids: CASSLERGVDNEQFF. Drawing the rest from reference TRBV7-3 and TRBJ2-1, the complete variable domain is GAGVSQTPSNKVTEKGKYVELRCDPISGHTALYWYRQSLGQGPEFLIYFQGTGAADDSGLPNDRFFAVRPEGSVSTLKIQRTERGDSAVYLCASSLERGVDNEQFFGPGTRLTVL.

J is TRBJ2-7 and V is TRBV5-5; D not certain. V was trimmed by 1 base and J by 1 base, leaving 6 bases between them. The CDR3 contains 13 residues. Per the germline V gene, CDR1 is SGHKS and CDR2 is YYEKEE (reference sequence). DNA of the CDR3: TGTGCCAGCAGCTTGTTGGCTTCCTACGAGCAGTACTTC. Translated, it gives CASSLLASYEQYF.

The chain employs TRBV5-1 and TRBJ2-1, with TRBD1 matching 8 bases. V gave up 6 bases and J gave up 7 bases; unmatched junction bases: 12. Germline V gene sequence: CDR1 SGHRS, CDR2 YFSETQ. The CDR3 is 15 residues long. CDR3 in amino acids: CASTPVVQGANEQFF. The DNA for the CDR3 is TGCGCCAGCACCCCAGTAGTTCAGGGGGCAAATGAGCAGTTCTTC.

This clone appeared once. The CDR3 DNA follows: TGTGCCAGCAGCAAAACCAATCGGAACGGGAGCGGGTATTTT. Translated: CASSKTNRNGSGYF. V is TRBV7-9 and J is TRBJ2-3; a possible D gene is TRBD2 (6 bases). The V end was cut by 5 bases, the J end by 14 bases, with 23 bases between. The CDR3 is 14 residues long. From germline, CDR1 is SEHNR and CDR2 FQNEAQ (reference sequence). Looking up the rest from reference TRBV7-9 and TRBJ2-3 gives the full variable domain: DTGVSQNPRHKITKRGQNVTFRCDPISEHNRLYWYRQTLGQGPEFLTYFQNEAQLEKSRLLSDRFSAERPKGSFSTLEIQRTEQGDSAMYLCASSKTNRNGSGYFGPGTRLTVL.

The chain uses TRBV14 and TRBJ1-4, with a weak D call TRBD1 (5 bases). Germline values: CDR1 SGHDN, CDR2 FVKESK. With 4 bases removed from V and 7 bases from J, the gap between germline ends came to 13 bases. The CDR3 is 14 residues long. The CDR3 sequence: CASSRRGSSEKLFF. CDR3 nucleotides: TGTGCCAGCAGCCGACGGGGGTCAAGTGAAAAACTGTTTTTT. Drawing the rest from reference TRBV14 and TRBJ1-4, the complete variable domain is EAGVTQFPSHSVIEKGQTVTLRCDPISGHDNLYWYRRVMGKEIKFLLHFVKESKQDESGMPNNRFLAERTGGTYSTLKVQPAELEDSGVYFCASSRRGSSEKLFFGSGTQLSVL.

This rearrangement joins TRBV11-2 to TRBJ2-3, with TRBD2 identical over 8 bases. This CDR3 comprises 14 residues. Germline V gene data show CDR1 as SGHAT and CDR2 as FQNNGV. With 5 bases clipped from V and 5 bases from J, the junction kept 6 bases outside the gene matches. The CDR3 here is CASSRSGARDTQYF. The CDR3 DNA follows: TGTGCCAGCAGCCGTAGCGGGGCAAGAGATACGCAGTATTTT. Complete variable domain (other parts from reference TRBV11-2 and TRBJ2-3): EAGVAQSPRYKIIEKRQSVAFWCNPISGHATLYWYQQILGQGPKLLIQFQNNGVVDDSQLPKDRFSAERLKGVDSTLKIQPAKLEDSAVYLCASSRSGARDTQYFGPGTRLTVL.

The CDR3 DNA sequence: TGTGCCAGCTTCCAGGACAGGGGGCTGGACGAGCAGTACTTC. Translation gives CASFQDRGLDEQYF. The chain links TRBV2 to TRBJ2-7, with TRBD1 identical over 11 bases. Trimming at V came to 8 bases and at J to 5 bases, leaving 8 bases not matched to a gene. CDR3 size: 14 residues. Germline V CDR1 and CDR2: SNHLY, FYNNEI.

CDR3 loop: CASRPNTGNTIYF. The CDR3 nucleotides are TGTGCCAGCAGACCGAATACAGGAAACACCATATATTTT. The rearrangement uses TRBV12-3 or TRBV12-4 and TRBJ1-3; no definite D call. The CDR3 sequence is 13 residues long. The V and J ends lost 6 bases and 4 bases respectively, with 10 bases between them.

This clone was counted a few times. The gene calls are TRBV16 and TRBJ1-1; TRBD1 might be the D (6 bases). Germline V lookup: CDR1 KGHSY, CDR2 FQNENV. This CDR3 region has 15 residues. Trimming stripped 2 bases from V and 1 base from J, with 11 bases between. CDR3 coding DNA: TGTGCCAGCAGCCAAGGGGGCCGGCAGAACACTGAAGCTTTCTTT. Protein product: CASSQGGRQNTEAFF.

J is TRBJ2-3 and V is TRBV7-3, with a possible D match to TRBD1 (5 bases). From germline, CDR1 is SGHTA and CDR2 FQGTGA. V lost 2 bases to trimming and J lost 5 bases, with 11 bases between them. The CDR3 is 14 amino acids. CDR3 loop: CASSLYPGLDTQYF. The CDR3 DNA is TGTGCCAGCAGCTTATATCCAGGGTTAGATACGCAGTATTTT.

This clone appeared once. Written as DNA, the CDR3 is TGTGCCAGCAGTCCGTACAGGGGGGGCTATGGCTACACCTTC. Protein sequence: CASSPYRGGYGYTF. The chain couples TRBV28 to TRBJ1-2; 8 nucleotides line up with TRBD1. Looked up from germline, CDR1 is MDHEN and CDR2 is SYDVKM. The CDR3 is 14 residues long. V lost 5 bases, J lost 4 bases, and 6 bases stayed unmatched.

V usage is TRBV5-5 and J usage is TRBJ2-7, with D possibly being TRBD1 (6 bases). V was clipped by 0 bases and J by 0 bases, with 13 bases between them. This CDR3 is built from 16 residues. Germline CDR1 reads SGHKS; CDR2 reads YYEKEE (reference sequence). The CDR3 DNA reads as TGTGCCAGCAGCTTGGCCGGGACAAGTAGCTCCTACGAGCAGTACTTC. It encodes CASSLAGTSSSYEQYF. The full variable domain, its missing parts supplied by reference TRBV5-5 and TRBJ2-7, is DAGVTQSPTHLIKTRGQQVTLRCSPISGHKSVSWYQQVLGQGPQFIFQYYEKEERGRGNFPDRFSARQFPNYSSELNVNALLLGDSALYLCASSLAGTSSSYEQYFGPGTRLTVT.

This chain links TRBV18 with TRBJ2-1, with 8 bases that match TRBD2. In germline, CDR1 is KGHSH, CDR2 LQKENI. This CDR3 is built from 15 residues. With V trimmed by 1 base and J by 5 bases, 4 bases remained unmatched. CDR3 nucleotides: TGTGCCAGCTCACCACGGACTAGCAGGGACAATGAGCAGTTCTTC. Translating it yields CASSPRTSRDNEQFF.

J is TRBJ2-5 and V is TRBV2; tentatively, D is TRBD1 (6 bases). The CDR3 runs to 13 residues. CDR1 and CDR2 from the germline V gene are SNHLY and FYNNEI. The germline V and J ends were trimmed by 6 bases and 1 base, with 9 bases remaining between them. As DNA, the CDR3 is TGTGCCAGCAGCCGGGACACCCAAGAGACCCAGTACTTC. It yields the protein CASSRDTQETQYF.

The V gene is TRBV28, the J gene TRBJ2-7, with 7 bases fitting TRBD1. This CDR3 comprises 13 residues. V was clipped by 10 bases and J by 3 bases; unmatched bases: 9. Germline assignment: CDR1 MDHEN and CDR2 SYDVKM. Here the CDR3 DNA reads TGTGCCATCATGAACACAGGGGTCTACGAGCAGTACTTC. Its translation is CAIMNTGVYEQYF.

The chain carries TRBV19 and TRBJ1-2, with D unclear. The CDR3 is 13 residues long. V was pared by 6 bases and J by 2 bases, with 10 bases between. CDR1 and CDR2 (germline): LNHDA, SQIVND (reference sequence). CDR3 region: CASRLNGNYGYTF. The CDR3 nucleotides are TGTGCCAGTAGGCTCAACGGGAACTATGGCTACACCTTC.

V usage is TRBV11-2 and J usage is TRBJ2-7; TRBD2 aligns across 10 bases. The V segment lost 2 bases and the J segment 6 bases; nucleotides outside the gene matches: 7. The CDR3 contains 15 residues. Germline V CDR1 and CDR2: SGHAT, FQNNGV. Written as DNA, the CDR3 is TGTGCCAGCAGCTTATCCCTGAGCGGGGGGGTCGAGCAGTACTTC. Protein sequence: CASSLSLSGGVEQYF. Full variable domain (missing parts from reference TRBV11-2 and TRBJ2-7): EAGVAQSPRYKIIEKRQSVAFWCNPISGHATLYWYQQILGQGPKLLIQFQNNGVVDDSQLPKDRFSAERLKGVDSTLKIQPAKLEDSAVYLCASSLSLSGGVEQYFGPGTRLTVT.